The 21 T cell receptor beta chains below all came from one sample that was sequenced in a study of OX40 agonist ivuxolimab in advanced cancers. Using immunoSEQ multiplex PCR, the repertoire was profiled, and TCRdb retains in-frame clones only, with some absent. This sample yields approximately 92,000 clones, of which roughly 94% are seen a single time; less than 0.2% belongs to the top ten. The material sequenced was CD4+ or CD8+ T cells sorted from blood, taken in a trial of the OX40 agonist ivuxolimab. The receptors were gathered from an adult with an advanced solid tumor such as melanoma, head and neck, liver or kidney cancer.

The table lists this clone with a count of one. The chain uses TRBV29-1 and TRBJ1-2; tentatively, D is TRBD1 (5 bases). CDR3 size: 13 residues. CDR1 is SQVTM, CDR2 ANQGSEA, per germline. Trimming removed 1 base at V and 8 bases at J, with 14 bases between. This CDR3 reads CSVEGVRGVGYTF. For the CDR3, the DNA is TGCAGCGTTGAAGGAGTAAGGGGCGTAGGCTACACCTTC.

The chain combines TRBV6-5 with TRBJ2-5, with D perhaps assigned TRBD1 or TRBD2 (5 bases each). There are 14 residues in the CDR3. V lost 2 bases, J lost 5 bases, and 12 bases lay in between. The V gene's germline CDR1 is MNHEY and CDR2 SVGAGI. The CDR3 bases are TGTGCCAGCAGTTACCTGAGGGGCTTGGAGACCCAGTACTTC. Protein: CASSYLRGLETQYF.

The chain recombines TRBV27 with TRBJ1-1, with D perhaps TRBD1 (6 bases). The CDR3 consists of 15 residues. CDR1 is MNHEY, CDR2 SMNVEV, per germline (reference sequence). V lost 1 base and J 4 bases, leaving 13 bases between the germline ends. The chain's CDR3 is CASSLWAGVATEAFF. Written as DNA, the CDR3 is TGTGCCAGCAGTTTATGGGCAGGGGTGGCCACTGAAGCTTTCTTT.

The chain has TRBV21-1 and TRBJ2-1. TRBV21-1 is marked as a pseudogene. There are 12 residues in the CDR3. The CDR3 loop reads CASSPEGLQQFF. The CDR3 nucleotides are TGTGCCAGCAGTCCCGAAGGGTTACAGCAGTTCTTC.

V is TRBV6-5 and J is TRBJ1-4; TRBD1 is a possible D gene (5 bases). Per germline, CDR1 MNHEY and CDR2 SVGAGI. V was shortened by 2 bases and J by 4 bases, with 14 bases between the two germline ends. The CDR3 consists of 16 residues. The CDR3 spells CASSYGAVSSNEKLFF. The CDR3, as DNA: TGTGCCAGCAGTTACGGGGCGGTTAGCAGTAATGAAAAACTGTTTTTT.

The CDR3 loop reads CASSQDPGGPSPLHF. The DNA for the CDR3 is TGCGCCAGCAGCCAAGATCCCGGGGGTCCTTCACCCCTCCACTTT. V gene TRBV4-3 combines with J gene TRBJ1-6; possible D gene TRBD1, 5 bases. V lost 0 bases and J 9 bases, leaving 12 bases between the germline ends. Germline V CDR1 and CDR2: LGHNA, YSLEER. This CDR3 region has 15 residues.

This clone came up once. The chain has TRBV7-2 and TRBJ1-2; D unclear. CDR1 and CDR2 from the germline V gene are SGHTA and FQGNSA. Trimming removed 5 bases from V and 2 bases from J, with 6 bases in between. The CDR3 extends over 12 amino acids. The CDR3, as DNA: TGTGCCAGCAGCCCGCTCAACTATGGCTACACCTTC. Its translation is CASSPLNYGYTF.

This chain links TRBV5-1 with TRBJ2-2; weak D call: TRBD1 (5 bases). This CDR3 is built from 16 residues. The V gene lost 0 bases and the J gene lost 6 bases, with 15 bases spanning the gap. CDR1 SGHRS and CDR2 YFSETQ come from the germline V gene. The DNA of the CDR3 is TGCGCCAGCAGCTTGGCCCAAGGGGCGCGTTCCGGGGAGCTGTTTTTT. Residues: CASSLAQGARSGELFF.

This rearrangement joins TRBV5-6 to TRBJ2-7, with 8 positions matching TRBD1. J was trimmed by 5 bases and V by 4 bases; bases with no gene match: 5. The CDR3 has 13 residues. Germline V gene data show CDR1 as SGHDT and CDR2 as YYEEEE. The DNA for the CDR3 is TGTGCCAGCAGCAGCGCAGGGGGCAACGAGCAGTACTTC. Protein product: CASSSAGGNEQYF.

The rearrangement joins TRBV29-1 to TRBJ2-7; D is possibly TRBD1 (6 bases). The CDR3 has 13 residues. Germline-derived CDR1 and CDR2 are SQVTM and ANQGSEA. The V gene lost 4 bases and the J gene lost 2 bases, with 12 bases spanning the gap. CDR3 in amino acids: CSVGQVTPYEQYF. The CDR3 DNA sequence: TGCAGCGTTGGACAGGTGACTCCCTACGAGCAGTACTTC.

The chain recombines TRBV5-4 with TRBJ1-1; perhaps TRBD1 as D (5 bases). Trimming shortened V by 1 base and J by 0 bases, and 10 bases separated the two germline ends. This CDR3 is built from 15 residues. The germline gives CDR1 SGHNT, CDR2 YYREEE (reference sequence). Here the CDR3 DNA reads TGTGCCAGCAGCTTGCTCGCAGGGATGAACACTGAAGCTTTCTTT. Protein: CASSLLAGMNTEAFF.

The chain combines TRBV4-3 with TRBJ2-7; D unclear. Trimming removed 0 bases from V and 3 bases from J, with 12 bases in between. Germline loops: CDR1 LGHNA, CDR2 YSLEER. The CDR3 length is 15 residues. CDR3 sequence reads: CASSQDYYTNYEQYF. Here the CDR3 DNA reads TGCGCCAGCAGCCAAGATTATTACACCAACTACGAGCAGTACTTC.

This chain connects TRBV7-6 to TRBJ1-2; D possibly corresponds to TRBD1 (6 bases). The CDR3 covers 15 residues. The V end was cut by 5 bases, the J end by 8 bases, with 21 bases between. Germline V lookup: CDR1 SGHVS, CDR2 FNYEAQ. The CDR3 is CASSPGGARRYGYTF. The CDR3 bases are TGTGCCAGCAGCCCCGGGGGGGCTCGTCGGTACGGCTACACCTTC.

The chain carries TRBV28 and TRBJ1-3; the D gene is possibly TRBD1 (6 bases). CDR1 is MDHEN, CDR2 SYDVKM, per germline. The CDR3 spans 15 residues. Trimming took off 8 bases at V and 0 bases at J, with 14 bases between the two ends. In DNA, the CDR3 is TGTGCCAGCCTGAGTGGGGGCGGCTCTGGAAACACCATATATTTT. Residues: CASLSGGGSGNTIYF.

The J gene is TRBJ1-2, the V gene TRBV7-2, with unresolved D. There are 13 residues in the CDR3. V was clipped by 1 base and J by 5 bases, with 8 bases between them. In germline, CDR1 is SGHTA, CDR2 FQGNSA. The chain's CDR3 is CASSLGVDYGYTF. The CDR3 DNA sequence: TGTGCCAGCAGCTTAGGGGTTGATTATGGCTACACCTTC.

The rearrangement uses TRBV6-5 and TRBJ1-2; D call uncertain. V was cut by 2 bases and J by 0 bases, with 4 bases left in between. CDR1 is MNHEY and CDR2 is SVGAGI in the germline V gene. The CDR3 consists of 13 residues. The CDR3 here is CASSYAANYGYTF. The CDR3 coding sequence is TGTGCCAGCAGTTACGCGGCTAACTATGGCTACACCTTC.

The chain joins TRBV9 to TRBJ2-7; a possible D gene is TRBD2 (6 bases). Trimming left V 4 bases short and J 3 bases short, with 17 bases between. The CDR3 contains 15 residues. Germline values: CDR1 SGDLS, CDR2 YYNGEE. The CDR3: CASSRLGLPYYEQYF. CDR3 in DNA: TGTGCCAGCAGCCGCCTGGGACTTCCATACTACGAGCAGTACTTC.

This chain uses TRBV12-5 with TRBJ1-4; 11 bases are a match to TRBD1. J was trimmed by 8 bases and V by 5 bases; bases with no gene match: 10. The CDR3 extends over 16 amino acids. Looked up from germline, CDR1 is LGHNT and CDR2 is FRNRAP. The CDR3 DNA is TGTGCTAGTGGTCCGGGACAGGGGGTCTCTTGGGAAAAACTGTTTTTT. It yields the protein CASGPGQGVSWEKLFF.

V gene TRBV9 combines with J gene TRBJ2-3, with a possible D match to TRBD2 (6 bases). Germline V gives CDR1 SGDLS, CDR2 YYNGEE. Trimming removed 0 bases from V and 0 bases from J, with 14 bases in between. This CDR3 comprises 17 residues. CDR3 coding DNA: TGTGCCAGCAGCGTAGCGCCCACGGGAGTCAGCACAGATACGCAGTATTTT. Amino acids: CASSVAPTGVSTDTQYF.

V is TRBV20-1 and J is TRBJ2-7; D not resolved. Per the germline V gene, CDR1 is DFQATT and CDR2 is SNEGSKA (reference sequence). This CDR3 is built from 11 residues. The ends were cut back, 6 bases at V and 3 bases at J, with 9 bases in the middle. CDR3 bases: TGCAGTGCCCAGTATCTCTACGAGCAGTACTTC. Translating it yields CSAQYLYEQYF.

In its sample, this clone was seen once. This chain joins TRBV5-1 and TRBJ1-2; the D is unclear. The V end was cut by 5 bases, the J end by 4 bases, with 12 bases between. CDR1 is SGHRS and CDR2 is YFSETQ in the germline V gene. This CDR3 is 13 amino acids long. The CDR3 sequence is CASRVGEGYGYTF. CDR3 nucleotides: TGCGCCAGCAGAGTCGGGGAGGGCTATGGCTACACCTTC.